This TCR beta chain was sequenced for a study of human T cells and chemical hapten exposure. As for time point: patch test 3, about 24 weeks after DPC sensitization. The treatment here: therapeutic diphenylcyclopropenone sensitization with weekly scalp DPC. At every patch-test visit, blood was drawn before the patch test was applied. The germline CDR1 and CDR2 sequences are SQVTM and ANQGSEA. Germline trimming cut 3 bases from V and 3 bases from J; bases unmatched to any gene: 7. The CDR3 is made up of 14 amino acids. Via MiXCR, TCRdb re-called the RACE reads, giving one row per CDR3 protein. The sample lists about 160,000 distinct CDR3 sequences, about a quarter seen once, with 2.1% in the top ten. This clonotype was detected a few times.

The rearrangement uses TRBV29-1 and TRBJ1-2; TRBD1 aligns across 7 bases. Sequencing was performed on whole blood, taken in connection with sensitization to the hapten diphenylcyclopropenone (DPC). This TCR derives from a woman between 18 and 30 years old with alopecia areata. Some clones in this sample may be carry-over from other donors' samples. CDR3 sequence (DNA): TGCAGCGTTGATGCCCGACAGGGTGACTATGGCTACACCTTC. Amino acid sequence: CSVDARQGDYGYTF. Full variable domain (outside the CDR3, taken from reference TRBV29-1 and TRBJ1-2): SAVISQKPSRDICQRGTSLTIQCQVDSQVTMMFWYRQQPGQSLTLIATANQGSEATYESGFVIDKFPISRPNLTFSTLTVSNMSPEDSSIYLCSVDARQGDYGYTFGSGTRLTVV.